This T cell receptor (beta chain) originates from a study of blood T cell repertoires in COVID-19. V was clipped by 7 bases and J by 5 bases, with 8 bases between them. Germline CDR1 MDHEN, CDR2 SYDVKM. The CDR3 sequence is 12 residues long. TCRdb's table, derived via immunoSEQ multiplex PCR, lists solely in-frame clones and lacks some. The table shows approximately 110,000 clones, with around 83% occurring only once. The specimen sequenced was peripheral blood. The receptor's source is a man aged 70-80 years with acute or convalescent COVID-19. The chain links TRBV28 to TRBJ2-2; no clear D. The CDR3 sequence: CASTYLTGELFF. CDR3 sequence (DNA): TGTGCCAGCACCTATTTGACCGGGGAGCTGTTTTTT.